Listed below are T cell receptor beta chains from one sample, sequenced in a study of T cells in Graves' hyperthyroidism and ophthalmopathy. TCRdb itself ran the multiplex PCR reads through MiXCR, one entry per CDR3 protein. The sample holds about half a million distinct CDR3 sequences, approximately 23% seen once. The sequencing sample was made of blood. These receptors all come from a woman aged 65 to 85 with Graves' ophthalmopathy. Both conserved end residues are part of each CDR3. D genes are given only for firm matches. Size is omitted from some rows. Given values are once, few, many or a class for expanded clones.

d_call clone_size j_call v_call cdr3_aa cdr3_nt
. . TRBJ1-4 TRBV6-5 CASGSGTNEKLFF TGTGCCAGCGGTTCAGGGACTAATGAAAAACTGTTTTTT
TRBD2 . TRBJ2-7 TRBV9 CASSVGREGSSEQYF TGTGCCAGCAGCGTAGGACGGGAGGGATCCTCGGAGCAGTACTTC
. many TRBJ1-2 TRBV28 CASSLLAGAGEPNTNYGYTF TGTGCCAGCAGTTTATTAGCCGGGGCCGGTGAACCAAATACTAACTATGGCTACACCTTC
TRBD1 . TRBJ1-2 TRBV6-6 CASSYSRTGGSNYGYTF TGTGCCAGCAGTTACTCAAGGACAGGGGGCTCTAACTATGGCTACACCTTC
TRBD2 . TRBJ2-6 TRBV27 CASSLWRGSSGANVLTF TGTGCCAGCAGTTTATGGCGGGGGAGCTCTGGGGCCAACGTCCTGACTTTC
. . TRBJ2-2 TRBV3-1 CASSQMLGNTGELFF TGTGCCAGCAGCCAAATGTTGGGGAACACCGGGGAGCTGTTTTTT
. . TRBJ2-3 TRBV20-1 CSANTGTTADTQYF TGCAGTGCTAACACCGGGACGACCGCAGATACGCAGTATTTT
TRBD1 . TRBJ2-5 TRBV9 CASSVGTVLKETQYF TGTGCCAGCAGCGTCGGGACAGTACTCAAAGAGACCCAGTACTTC
TRBD2 . TRBJ2-7 TRBV4-1 CASSPRLAGGLYEQYF TGCGCCAGCAGCCCCCGACTAGCGGGAGGGTTATACGAGCAGTACTTC
TRBD1 . TRBJ2-1 TRBV20-1 CSATTGDEQFF TGCAGTGCTACTACAGGGGATGAGCAGTTCTTC
TRBD2 . TRBJ2-7 TRBV3-1 CASSPTSGSRHEQYF TGTGCCAGCAGTCCGACTAGCGGGAGTCGTCACGAGCAGTACTTC
. many TRBJ1-2 TRBV12-3/TRBV12-4 CASSLGSGYTF TGTGCCAGCAGTTTGGGGAGTGGCTACACCTTC
. few TRBJ1-5 TRBV27 CASAHGGNQPQHF TGTGCCAGCGCCCATGGAGGGAATCAGCCCCAGCATTTT
. . TRBJ1-5 TRBV4-3 CASSQVCGVRRGSNQPQHF TGCGCCAGCAGCCAAGTTTGCGGGGTAAGGCGCGGGAGCAATCAGCCCCAGCATTTT
. . TRBJ2-5 TRBV19 CASSLSPAVQGMETQYF TGTGCCAGTAGTCTATCCCCTGCCGTACAGGGCATGGAGACCCAGTACTTC
. . TRBJ2-5 TRBV9 CASSLKLGETQYF TGTGCCAGCAGTCTTAAACTTGGGGAGACCCAGTACTTC
TRBD2 . TRBJ2-2 TRBV27 CASSFLAGEGTGELFF TGTGCCAGCAGTTTCTTAGCGGGAGAGGGCACCGGGGAGCTGTTTTTT
TRBD1 many TRBJ1-1 TRBV12-3/TRBV12-4 CASRIYGQGGTEAFF TGTGCCAGCAGAATTTATGGACAGGGGGGCACTGAAGCTTTCTTT
. few TRBJ2-1 TRBV9 CASSPNVNEQFF TGTGCCAGCAGCCCCAATGTGAATGAGCAGTTCTTC
. . TRBJ2-2 TRBV11-1 CASSLGGSGLFF TGTGCCAGCAGCTTAGGAGGGTCAGGGCTGTTTTTT
. . TRBJ1-5 TRBV27 CASSSYRNQPQHF TGTGCCAGCAGTTCATACCGCAATCAGCCCCAGCATTTT
. . TRBJ2-6 TRBV2 CARLKARGGANVLTF TGTGCCAGGCTAAAGGCGAGGGGAGGGGCCAACGTCCTGACTTTC